A selection of T cell receptor beta chains follows, all from one sample in a study of blood T cells in healthy people across ages. TCRdb analysed the 5' RACE reads with MiXCR anew, one entry per CDR3 protein. Counted here are approximately 1,700,000 distinct CDR3 sequences, roughly two fifths occurring once; the ten biggest clones make up 23%. Sample: blood. These receptors all stem from a human donor in good health. Each CDR3 is given with its conserved first and last residue. The order of the fields is V gene, J gene, clone size, D gene, CDR3 DNA, CDR3 protein. D genes are given only for firm matches. Rows give clone size only sometimes, using once, few, many, or a class for an expanded clone.

v_gene: TRBV29-1; j_gene: TRBJ2-3; abundance: -; d_gene: TRBD2; CDR3nt: TGCAGCACTCCGGGACTAGCGACAAGCACAGATACGCAGTATTTT; CDR3aa: CSTPGLATSTDTQYF
v_gene: TRBV28; j_gene: TRBJ1-1; abundance: -; d_gene: TRBD1; CDR3nt: TGTGCCAGCAGTAGGGGGCTAGGGCCCACTGAAGCTTTCTTT; CDR3aa: CASSRGLGPTEAFF
v_gene: TRBV29-1; j_gene: TRBJ2-7; abundance: -; d_gene: -; CDR3nt: TGCAGCGCCACTGGCCACTCCTACGAGCAGTACTTC; CDR3aa: CSATGHSYEQYF
v_gene: TRBV10-3; j_gene: TRBJ2-5; abundance: -; d_gene: -; CDR3nt: TGTGCCATCAGTGAGGTCGGACGTCCCCAAGAGACCCAGTACTTC; CDR3aa: CAISEVGRPQETQYF
v_gene: TRBV4-1; j_gene: TRBJ1-5; abundance: -; d_gene: -; CDR3nt: TGCGCCAGCAGCCCCCGAGGGGAAAATCAGCCCCAGCATTTT; CDR3aa: CASSPRGENQPQHF
v_gene: TRBV20-1; j_gene: TRBJ2-5; abundance: once; d_gene: -; CDR3nt: TGCAGTGCTAGAGATTGTTCTTGGGGGTTAGAGACCCAGTACTTC; CDR3aa: CSARDCSWGLETQYF
v_gene: TRBV20-1; j_gene: TRBJ2-3; abundance: few; d_gene: TRBD2; CDR3nt: TGCAGTGCTAGACTCCCCAGCGGGGGATCCGCTGGCACAGATACGCAGTATTTT; CDR3aa: CSARLPSGGSAGTDTQYF
v_gene: TRBV27; j_gene: TRBJ1-2; abundance: -; d_gene: -; CDR3nt: TGTGCTAGCAGTACCTCGGGACCGGGGGGCTACACCTTC; CDR3aa: CASSTSGPGGYTF
v_gene: TRBV20-1; j_gene: TRBJ2-5; abundance: -; d_gene: -; CDR3nt: TGCAGTGCTAGCTTCCGGGGGCGCGGAGAGACCCAGTACTTC; CDR3aa: CSASFRGRGETQYF
v_gene: TRBV7-9; j_gene: TRBJ2-7; abundance: -; d_gene: -; CDR3nt: TGTGCCAGCAGCCCCTGGTTAGGGAAGATCTCCTACGAGCAGTACTTC; CDR3aa: CASSPWLGKISYEQYF
v_gene: TRBV7-9; j_gene: TRBJ2-5; abundance: -; d_gene: -; CDR3nt: TGTGCCAGCAGCCCCCCAAGAAAGCAGGACCAAGAGACCCAGTACTTC; CDR3aa: CASSPPRKQDQETQYF
v_gene: TRBV20-1; j_gene: TRBJ1-2; abundance: -; d_gene: -; CDR3nt: TGCAGTGCTAGAGGCGGACAGATTATCTATGGCTACACCTTC; CDR3aa: CSARGGQIIYGYTF
v_gene: TRBV11-2; j_gene: TRBJ1-2; abundance: few; d_gene: -; CDR3nt: TGTGCCAGCAGCCCCCATGCTCGGGCTAACTATGGCTACACCTTC; CDR3aa: CASSPHARANYGYTF
v_gene: TRBV20-1; j_gene: TRBJ2-7; abundance: few; d_gene: -; CDR3nt: TGCAGTGCAAAACGTGGGCGGGGCTCCTCCTACGAGCAGTACTTC; CDR3aa: CSAKRGRGSSYEQYF
v_gene: TRBV6-2/TRBV6-3; j_gene: TRBJ2-1; abundance: few; d_gene: TRBD1; CDR3nt: TGTGCCAGCAGAACTACCCAGACAGGGGGGCACGACAATGAGCAGTTCTTC; CDR3aa: CASRTTQTGGHDNEQFF
v_gene: TRBV6-5; j_gene: TRBJ1-6; abundance: -; d_gene: -; CDR3nt: TGTGCCAGCAGTTCTCCCGGGAAAAATTCACCCCTCCACTTT; CDR3aa: CASSSPGKNSPLHF